The next 16 T cell receptor beta chains were all read from a single sample in a study of blood T cells in healthy people across ages. The authors ran a second PCR of about 7 to 11 cycles using a sample-barcoded 5' primer and a J-beta primer mix. Each CDR3 protein gets one entry after TCRdb re-called the 5' RACE reads with MiXCR. The table has more than 500,000 distinct CDR3 sequences, 25% to 30% seen once; the top ten hold less than 20%. Sequenced material: blood. Receptors were obtained from a woman in her 70s in good health.

A few counts support this clonotype. The chain combines TRBV2 with TRBJ2-4; 7 bases are a match to TRBD1. Trimming removed 2 bases from V and 9 bases from J; junction bases left unmatched: 13. Germline CDR1 reads SNHLY; CDR2 reads FYNNEI. This CDR3 has 16 residues. The CDR3 DNA sequence: TGTGCCAGCAGTGAAAGACCGACCGGGACAGAAGGCATTCAGTACTTC. Encoded protein: CASSERPTGTEGIQYF.

The CDR3 DNA reads TGTGCCAGCAGCCGGGGGTCTAGCGGCTCCTACGAGCAGTACTTC. This codes for CASSRGSSGSYEQYF. The chain recombines TRBV7-9 with TRBJ2-7, with 7 bases identical to TRBD2. V lost 5 bases, J lost 0 bases, and 7 bases stayed unmatched. This CDR3 spans 15 amino acids. Looked up from germline, CDR1 is SEHNR and CDR2 is FQNEAQ (reference sequence).

The chain links TRBV5-6 to TRBJ2-1; no definite D call. Trimming shortened V by 0 bases and J by 13 bases, and 8 bases separated the two germline ends. Germline V gene data show CDR1 as SGHDT and CDR2 as YYEEEE. This CDR3 region has 11 residues. The CDR3 protein is CASSLGPQQFF. CDR3 coding DNA: TGTGCCAGCAGCTTGGGGCCTCAACAGTTCTTC. Filled out from reference TRBV5-6 and TRBJ2-1, the complete variable domain reads DAGVTQSPTHLIKTRGQQVTLRCSPKSGHDTVSWYQQALGQGPQFIFQYYEEEERQRGNFPDRFSGHQFPNYSSELNVNALLLGDSALYLCASSLGPQQFFGPGTRLTVL.

The V gene is TRBV7-2, the J gene TRBJ1-5; D may be TRBD1 (6 bases). The CDR3 length is 16 residues. CDR1 and CDR2 from the germline V gene are SGHTA and FQGNSA. Trimming stripped 2 bases from V and 2 bases from J, with 13 bases between. CDR3 nucleotides: TGTGCCAGCAGCTTACTAGGACAGAGGGGCAATCAGCCCCAGCATTTT. Encoded protein: CASSLLGQRGNQPQHF. The full variable domain, completed using reference TRBV7-2 and TRBJ1-5, is GAGVSQSPSNKVTEKGKDVELRCDPISGHTALYWYRQSLGQGLEFLIYFQGNSAPDKSGLPSDRFSAERTGGSVSTLTIQRTQQEDSAVYLCASSLLGQRGNQPQHFGDGTRLSIL.

This chain links TRBV6-5 with TRBJ1-5, with a tentative D call TRBD1 (6 bases). The length of the CDR3 is 21 residues. Trimming removed 0 bases at V and 0 bases at J, with 24 bases between. Germline V lookup: CDR1 MNHEY, CDR2 SVGAGI. CDR3 nucleotide sequence: TGTGCCAGCAGTTACTCCCTCGACCGACTACTACAGGGAGATAGCAATCAGCCCCAGCATTTT. It encodes CASSYSLDRLLQGDSNQPQHF.

V usage is TRBV28 and J usage is TRBJ2-3, with 7 bases that match TRBD1. V dropped 6 bases and J dropped 5; count of bases not matched to a gene: 8. This CDR3 has 14 amino acids. Germline loops: CDR1 MDHEN, CDR2 SYDVKM. CDR3 nucleotides: TGTGCCAGCAGGAAGGGGGCGCGTAAAGATACGCAGTATTTT. This codes for CASRKGARKDTQYF.

This clonotype is a singleton in its sample. J is TRBJ2-5 and V is TRBV7-2; a possible D gene is TRBD2 (7 bases). CDR1 SGHTA and CDR2 FQGNSA come from the germline V gene. The CDR3 is 17 amino acids. Trimming removed 5 bases from V and 6 bases from J, with 25 bases in between. This CDR3 is CASSAFGGGDGGKTQYF. CDR3 DNA: TGTGCCAGCAGCGCCTTTGGCGGGGGCGACGGTGGGAAGACCCAGTACTTC.

V is TRBV5-1 and J is TRBJ2-1; D call uncertain. Trimming stripped 4 bases from V and 8 bases from J, with 13 bases between. This CDR3 has 13 residues. Germline-derived CDR1 and CDR2 are SGHRS and YFSETQ. CDR3 in amino acids: CASSPASIDEQFF. The CDR3 nucleotides are TGCGCCAGCAGCCCGGCCAGCATCGATGAGCAGTTCTTC.

CDR3 sequence reads: CASSYGTSGKNEQFF. CDR3 in DNA: TGTGCCAGCAGTTACGGGACTAGCGGGAAAAATGAGCAGTTCTTC. The J gene is TRBJ2-1, the V gene TRBV6-5; 13 nucleotides align to TRBD2. The CDR3 is made up of 15 amino acids. CDR1 MNHEY and CDR2 SVGAGI come from the germline V gene. V shed 2 bases, J shed 7 bases, and the junction held 2 bases outside the gene matches.

Written as DNA, the CDR3 is TGTGCCAGCAGCCCCCGGGCCGCGGTCCACCAAGAGACCCAGTACTTC. Amino acids: CASSPRAAVHQETQYF. The rearrangement joins TRBV9 to TRBJ2-5; D unclear. The germline V and J ends were trimmed by 4 bases and 0 bases, with 16 bases remaining between them. The CDR3 sequence is 16 residues long. Germline V gene sequence: CDR1 SGDLS, CDR2 YYNGEE.

This clonotype was detected ten times or more. The rearrangement links TRBV6-2 or TRBV6-3 to TRBJ1-1; a weak D match, TRBD1 (5 bases). Germline CDR1 and CDR2: MNHEY and SVGEGT. The CDR3 sequence is 16 residues long. V gave up 0 bases and J gave up 4 bases, with 15 bases separating them. CDR3 coding DNA: TGTGCCAGCAGTTACTCCGGGACCTCGGCGGTCACTGAAGCTTTCTTT. Amino acid sequence: CASSYSGTSAVTEAFF.

The chain links TRBV29-1 to TRBJ2-5; a possible D gene is TRBD1 (6 bases). The end of the DNA is better explained by TRBJ2-1, so the J call may be wrong. CDR1 is SQVTM, CDR2 ANQGSEA, per germline. This CDR3 contains 15 residues. CDR3 sequence reads: CSVELGGSSYNEQFF. The CDR3 region has the DNA TGCAGCGTTGAGTTAGGGGGATCCTCCTACAATGAGCAGTTCTTC.

This clonotype was detected only a few times. V is TRBV29-1 and J is TRBJ2-3; D is possibly TRBD2 (6 bases). Trimming cost V 8 bases and J 4 bases, with 10 bases left between them. This CDR3 spans 11 amino acids. The germline V gene encodes CDR1 SQVTM and CDR2 ANQGSEA. The CDR3 sequence: CSQTSSDTQYF. CDR3 DNA sequence: TGCAGCCAGACTAGTTCAGATACGCAGTATTTT.

Only a few counts were recorded for this clonotype. The genes are TRBV4-2 and TRBJ2-5; D is perhaps TRBD1 or TRBD2 (6 bases each). CDR3 size: 14 residues. Trimming stripped 1 base from V and 5 bases from J, with 11 bases between. From germline, CDR1 is LGHNA and CDR2 YNFKEQ. The CDR3 sequence: CASSQVGGGETQYF. CDR3 nucleotide sequence: TGTGCCAGCAGCCAAGTGGGGGGCGGGGAGACCCAGTACTTC.

This chain links TRBV6-2 or TRBV6-3 with TRBJ2-1; D call uncertain. CDR1 MNHEY and CDR2 SVGEGT come from the germline V gene. The V end lost 10 bases, the J end lost 4 bases, and 26 bases lay between the germline ends. The CDR3 spans 17 residues. The CDR3 bases are TGTGCCACTGCCCCATCCGGACGGTCCTCGAGGTACAATGAGCAGTTCTTC. It encodes CATAPSGRSSRYNEQFF.

This clonotype was picked up a small number of times. The V and J genes are TRBV20-1 and TRBJ2-5; D is unclear. Germline CDR1 reads DFQATT; CDR2 reads SNEGSKA (reference sequence). This CDR3 is 13 amino acids long. Trimming took off 6 bases at V and 9 bases at J, with 20 bases between the two ends. The chain's CDR3 is CSAPPKLKVAQYF. CDR3 coding DNA: TGCAGTGCACCCCCGAAACTTAAAGTGGCCCAGTACTTC.